This T cell receptor (beta chain) appears in the sequencing data of a study of patients and donors after allogeneic stem cell transplantation. V was clipped by 7 bases and J by 6 bases, with 9 bases between them. The CDR3 contains 11 residues. Germline V gene data show CDR1 as SQVTM and CDR2 as ANQGSEA. TCRdb called the RT-PCR reads again in MiXCR, with one record for every CDR3 protein. The table includes approximately 60,000 distinct CDR3 sequences, roughly 13% detected once. Sequenced input: blood, either unsorted or a sorted T cell fraction (not recorded which). This chain connects TRBV29-1 to TRBJ2-2; possible D gene TRBD1, 5 bases. The clonotype was recovered from a human donor who was either an allogeneic HSCT recipient or a stem cell or donor lymphocyte infusion donor (not recorded which). It is not recorded whose cells these are; they may come from a transplant donor. The CDR3 is CSARGAGELFF. Here the CDR3 DNA reads TGCAGCGCAAGGGGTGCCGGGGAGCTGTTTTTT.